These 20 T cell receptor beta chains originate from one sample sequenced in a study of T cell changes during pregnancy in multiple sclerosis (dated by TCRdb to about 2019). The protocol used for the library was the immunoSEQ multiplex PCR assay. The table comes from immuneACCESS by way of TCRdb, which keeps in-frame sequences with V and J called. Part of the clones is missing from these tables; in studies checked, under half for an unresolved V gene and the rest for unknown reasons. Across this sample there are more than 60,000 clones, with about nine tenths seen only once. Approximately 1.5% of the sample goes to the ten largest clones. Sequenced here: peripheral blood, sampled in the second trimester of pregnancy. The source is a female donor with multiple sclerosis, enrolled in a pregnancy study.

CDR3 in DNA: TGTGCCTGGAGTGCCAGCGGAGAGACCCAGTACTTC. This translates into CAWSASGETQYF. The genes are TRBV30 and TRBJ2-5, with D possibly being TRBD2 (5 bases). CDR1 and CDR2 from the germline V gene are GTSNPN and SVGIG (reference sequence). The CDR3 consists of 12 residues. Trimming left V 1 base short and J 4 bases short, with 7 bases between.

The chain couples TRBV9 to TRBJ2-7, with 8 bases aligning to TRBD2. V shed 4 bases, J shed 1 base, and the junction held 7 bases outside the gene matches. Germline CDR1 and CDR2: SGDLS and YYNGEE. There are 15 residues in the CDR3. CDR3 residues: CASSPGGANSYEQYF. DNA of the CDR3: TGTGCCAGCAGCCCGGGGGGGGCCAATTCCTACGAGCAGTACTTC.

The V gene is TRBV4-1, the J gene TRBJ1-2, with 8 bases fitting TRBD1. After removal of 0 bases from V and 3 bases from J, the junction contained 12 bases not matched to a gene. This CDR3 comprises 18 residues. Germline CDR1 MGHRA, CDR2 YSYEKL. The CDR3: CASSQDLYQGATDYGYTF. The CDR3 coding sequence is TGCGCCAGCAGCCAAGATCTTTATCAGGGGGCGACTGACTATGGCTACACCTTC.

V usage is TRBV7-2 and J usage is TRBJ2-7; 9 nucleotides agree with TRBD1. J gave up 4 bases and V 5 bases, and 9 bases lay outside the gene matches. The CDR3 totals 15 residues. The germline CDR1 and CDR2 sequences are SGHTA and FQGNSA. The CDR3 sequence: CASSPGHRGLYEQYF. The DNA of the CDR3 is TGTGCCAGCAGCCCAGGCCACAGGGGGCTTTACGAGCAGTACTTC.

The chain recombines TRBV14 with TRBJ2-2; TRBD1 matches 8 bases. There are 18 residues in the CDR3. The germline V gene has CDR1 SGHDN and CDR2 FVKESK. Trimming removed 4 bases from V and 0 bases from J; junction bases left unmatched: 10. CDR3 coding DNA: TGTGCCAGCAGCCGTACCGGGACAGGCATTACGAACACCGGGGAGCTGTTTTTT. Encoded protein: CASSRTGTGITNTGELFF.

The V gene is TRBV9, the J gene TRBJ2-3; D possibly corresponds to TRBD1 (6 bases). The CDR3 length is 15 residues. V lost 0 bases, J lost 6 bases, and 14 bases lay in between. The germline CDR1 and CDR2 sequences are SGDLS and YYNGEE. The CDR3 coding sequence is TGTGCCAGCAGCGTAGGAGGGGGTAACGCTGATACGCAGTATTTT. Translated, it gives CASSVGGGNADTQYF.

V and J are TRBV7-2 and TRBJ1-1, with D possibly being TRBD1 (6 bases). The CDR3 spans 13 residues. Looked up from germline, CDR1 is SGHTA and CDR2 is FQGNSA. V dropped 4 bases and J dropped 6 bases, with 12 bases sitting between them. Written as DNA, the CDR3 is TGTGCCAGCAGCTCACAGGGTAGATCTGAAGCTTTCTTT. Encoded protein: CASSSQGRSEAFF.

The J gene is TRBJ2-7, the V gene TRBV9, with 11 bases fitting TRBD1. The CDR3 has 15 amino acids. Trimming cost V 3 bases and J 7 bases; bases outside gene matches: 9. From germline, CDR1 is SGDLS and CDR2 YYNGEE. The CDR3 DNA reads TGTGCCAGCAGCGCCTCCGGACAGGGGGCACTAGAGCAGTACTTC. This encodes CASSASGQGALEQYF.

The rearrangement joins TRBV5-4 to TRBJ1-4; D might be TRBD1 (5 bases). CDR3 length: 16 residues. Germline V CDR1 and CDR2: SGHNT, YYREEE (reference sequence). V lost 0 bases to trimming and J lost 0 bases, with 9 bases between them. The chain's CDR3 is CASSLAGGSTNEKLFF. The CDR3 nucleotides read TGTGCCAGCAGCTTGGCGGGGGGTTCAACTAATGAAAAACTGTTTTTT.

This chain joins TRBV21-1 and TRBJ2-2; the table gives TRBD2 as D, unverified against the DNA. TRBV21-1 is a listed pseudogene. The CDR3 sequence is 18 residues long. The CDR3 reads CASSKVLAGGPGTGELFF. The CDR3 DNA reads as TGTGCCAGCAGCAAAGTCCTAGCGGGAGGGCCGGGCACCGGGGAGCTGTTTTTT.

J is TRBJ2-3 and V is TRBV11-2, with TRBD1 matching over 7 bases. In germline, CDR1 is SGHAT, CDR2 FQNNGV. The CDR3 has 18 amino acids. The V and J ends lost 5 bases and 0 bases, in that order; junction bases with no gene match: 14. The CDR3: CASSPTGALGLSTDTQYF. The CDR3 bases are TGTGCCAGCAGCCCAACAGGGGCCCTCGGACTTAGCACAGATACGCAGTATTTT.

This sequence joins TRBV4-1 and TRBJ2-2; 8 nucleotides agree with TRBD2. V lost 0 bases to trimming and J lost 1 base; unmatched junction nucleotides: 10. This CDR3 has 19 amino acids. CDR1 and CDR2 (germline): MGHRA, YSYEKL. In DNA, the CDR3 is TGCGCCAGCAGCCAAGATCTTTTCGGACTAGCCAAGAACACCGGGGAGCTGTTTTTT. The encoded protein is CASSQDLFGLAKNTGELFF.

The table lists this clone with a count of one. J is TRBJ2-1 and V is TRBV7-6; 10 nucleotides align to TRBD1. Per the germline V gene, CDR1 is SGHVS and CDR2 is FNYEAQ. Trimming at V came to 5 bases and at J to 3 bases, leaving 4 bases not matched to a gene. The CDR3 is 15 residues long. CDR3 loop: CASSIGQGGYNEQFF. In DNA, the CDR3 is TGTGCCAGCAGCATCGGACAGGGGGGCTACAATGAGCAGTTCTTC. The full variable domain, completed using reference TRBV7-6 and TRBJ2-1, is GAGVSQSPRYKVTKRGQDVALRCDPISGHVSLYWYRQALGQGPEFLTYFNYEAQQDKSGLPNDRFSAERPEGSISTLTIQRTEQRDSAMYRCASSIGQGGYNEQFFGPGTRLTVL.

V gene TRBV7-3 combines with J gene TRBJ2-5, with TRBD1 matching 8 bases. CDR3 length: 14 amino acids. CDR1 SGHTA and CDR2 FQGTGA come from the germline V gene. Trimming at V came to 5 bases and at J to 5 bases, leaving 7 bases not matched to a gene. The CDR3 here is CASSPRQGWETQYF. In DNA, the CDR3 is TGTGCCAGCAGCCCCCGACAGGGGTGGGAGACCCAGTACTTC.

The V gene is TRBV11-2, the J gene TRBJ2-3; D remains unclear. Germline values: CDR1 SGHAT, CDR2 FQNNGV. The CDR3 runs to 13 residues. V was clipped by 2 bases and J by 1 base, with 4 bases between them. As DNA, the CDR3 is TGTGCCAGCAGCTTACCAGGCACAGATACGCAGTATTTT. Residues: CASSLPGTDTQYF. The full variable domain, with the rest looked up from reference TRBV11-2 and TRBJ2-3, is EAGVAQSPRYKIIEKRQSVAFWCNPISGHATLYWYQQILGQGPKLLIQFQNNGVVDDSQLPKDRFSAERLKGVDSTLKIQPAKLEDSAVYLCASSLPGTDTQYFGPGTRLTVL.

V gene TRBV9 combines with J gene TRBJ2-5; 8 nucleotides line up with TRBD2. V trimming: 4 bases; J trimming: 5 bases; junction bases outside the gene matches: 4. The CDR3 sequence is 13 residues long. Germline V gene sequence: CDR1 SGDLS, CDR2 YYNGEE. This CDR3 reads CASSRGGVETQYF. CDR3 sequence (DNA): TGTGCCAGCAGCCGGGGGGGGGTGGAGACCCAGTACTTC.

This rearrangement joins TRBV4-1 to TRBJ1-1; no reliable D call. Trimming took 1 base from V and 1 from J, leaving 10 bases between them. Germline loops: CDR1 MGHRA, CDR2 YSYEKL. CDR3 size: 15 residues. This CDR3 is CASSQGHGPNTEAFF. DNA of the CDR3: TGCGCCAGCAGCCAAGGACACGGCCCGAACACTGAAGCTTTCTTT.

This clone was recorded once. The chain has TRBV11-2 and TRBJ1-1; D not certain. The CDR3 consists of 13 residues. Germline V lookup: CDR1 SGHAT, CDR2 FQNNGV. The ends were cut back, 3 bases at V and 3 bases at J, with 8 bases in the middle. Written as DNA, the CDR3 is TGTGCCAGCAGCTTTAATCGGGACACTGAAGCTTTCTTT. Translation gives CASSFNRDTEAFF.

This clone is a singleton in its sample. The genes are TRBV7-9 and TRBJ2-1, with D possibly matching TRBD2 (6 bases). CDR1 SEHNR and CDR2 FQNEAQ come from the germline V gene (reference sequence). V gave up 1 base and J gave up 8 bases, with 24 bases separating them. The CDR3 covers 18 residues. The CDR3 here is CASSLVELGRGPPHEQFF. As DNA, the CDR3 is TGTGCCAGCAGCTTAGTGGAACTGGGGCGGGGTCCACCTCATGAGCAGTTCTTC.

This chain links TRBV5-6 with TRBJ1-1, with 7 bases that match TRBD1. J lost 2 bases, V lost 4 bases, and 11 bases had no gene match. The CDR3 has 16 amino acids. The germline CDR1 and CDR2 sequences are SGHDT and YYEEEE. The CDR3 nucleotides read TGTGCCAGCAGCGATTCTCGGGACAGAGAAAACACTGAAGCTTTCTTT. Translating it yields CASSDSRDRENTEAFF.